A selection of T cell receptor beta chains follows, all from one sample in a study of regulatory T cells in long-lasting Graves disease. TCRdb passed the multiplex PCR reads through MiXCR, listing each CDR3 protein once. The sample has more than 300,000 distinct CDR3 sequences; 15% are singletons. This sample comprised peripheral blood mononuclear cells (PBMCs), obtained at new diagnosis, from a patient treated with antithyroid drugs. The receptors were sampled from a female donor with Graves disease. The CDR3 runs from the conserved cysteine through the conserved F or W. Clone size is stated in some rows and not others, as once, few, many or a class when expanded.

size | V | CDR3
many | TRBV7-9 | CASSVPTGSPGDTQYF
few | TRBV9 | CASIQGGTPSSEQYF
many | TRBV12-3/TRBV12-4 | CASSSSGLAGNLQFF
few | TRBV7-9 | CASSLVSGGLEYGYTF
many | TRBV3-2 | CASRHEWGEEDTQYF
many | TRBV20-1 | CSVVDRVGATDTQYF
many | TRBV10-1 | CASSDGYEQYF
many | TRBV3-1 | CASSRSEYMNTEAFF
many | TRBV12-3/TRBV12-4 | CASSQQAKGTEAFF
many | TRBV28 | CASSLEGRGRLGGYTF
many | TRBV28 | CASRRGNLDTQYF
many | TRBV2 | CASWLQNSGYEQYF
few | TRBV4-1 | CASSPSEPYEQYF
few | TRBV9 | CASSGAGEQYF
many | TRBV6-1 | CASAPTSGDTDTQYF
many | TRBV9 | CASSVGAATSGNTIYF
many | TRBV12-3/TRBV12-4 | CASSPGTGETGANVLTF
few | TRBV11-2 | CASNLEYGLPAYNEQFF
few | TRBV7-2 | CASSRRVAASQPQHF
many | TRBV28 | CASRVPGGFGQPQHF
many | TRBV7-2 | CASRTGPTYEQYF
. | TRBV3-1 | CASRPRLGQSSSGNTIYF
. | TRBV28 | CASRAGTGGTEAFF
many | TRBV6-5 | CASSYLALTAWEDQPQHF
few | TRBV19 | CASIRADTQYF
many | TRBV6-2/TRBV6-3 | CASSLAGATQYF
many | TRBV6-5 | CASSYDEVDEQFF
few | TRBV9 | CASSSAGGRGSTEAFF
. | TRBV20-1 | CSARPGWDRGYTF
many | TRBV6-1 | CASSKTGGETQYF
. | TRBV11-2 | CAWSPGQGYDGYTF
. | TRBV3-1 | CASSPLRPDRGWEQYF
few | TRBV3-1 | CASSQEGGRGYEQCF
. | TRBV28 | CGSFPGQGAHEQYF
many | TRBV11-2 | CASSLRGTGIYEQYF
many | TRBV3-1 | CASSQDLGVPNSPLHF
many | TRBV6-1 | CASSPDRGVSYNEQFF
many | TRBV27 | CASTARLAGETDTQYF
. | TRBV6-4 | CARRTSGSSYEQYF
. | TRBV29-1 | CSVGAADYNEQFF
. | TRBV7-9 | CASSFTRGQGTDTQYF
. | TRBV18 | CASSSNGVNEQFF
many | TRBV3-1 | CASSHSAGRGDTEAFF
many | TRBV11-2 | CASSWTSGYEQYF
many | TRBV13 | CASSRKNDEQFF
many | TRBV11-2 | CASSLGAASYNEQFF
. | TRBV12-3/TRBV12-4 | CASSLGGLDQPQHF
. | TRBV9 | CASSVGAGGPEQYF